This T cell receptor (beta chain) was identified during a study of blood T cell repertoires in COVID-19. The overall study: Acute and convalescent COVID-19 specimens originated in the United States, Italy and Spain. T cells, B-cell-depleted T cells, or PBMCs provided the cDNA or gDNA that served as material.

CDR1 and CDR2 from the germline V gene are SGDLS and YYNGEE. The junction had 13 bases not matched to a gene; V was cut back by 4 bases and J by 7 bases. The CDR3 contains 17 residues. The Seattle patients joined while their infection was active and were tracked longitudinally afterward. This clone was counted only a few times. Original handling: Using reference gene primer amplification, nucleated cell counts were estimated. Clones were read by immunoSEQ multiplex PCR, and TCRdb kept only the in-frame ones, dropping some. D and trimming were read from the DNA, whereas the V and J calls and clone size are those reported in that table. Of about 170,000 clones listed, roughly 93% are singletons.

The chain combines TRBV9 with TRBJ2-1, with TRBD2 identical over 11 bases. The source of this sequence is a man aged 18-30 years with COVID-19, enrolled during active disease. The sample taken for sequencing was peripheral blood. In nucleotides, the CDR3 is TGTGCCAGCAGCAAACACCCTCTAGCGGGAGGTGAAAATGAGCAGTTCTTC. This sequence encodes CASSKHPLAGGENEQFF. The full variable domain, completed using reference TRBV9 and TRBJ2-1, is DSGVTQTPKHLITATGQRVTLRCSPRSGDLSVYWYQQSLDQGLQFLIQYYNGEERAKGNILERFSAQQFPDLHSELNLSSLELGDSALYFCASSKHPLAGGENEQFFGPGTRLTVL.